This is a list of T cell receptor beta chains from one sample in a study of shared clonotypes between healthy human individuals. TCRdb keeps only in-frame clones here, not all; method: immunoSEQ multiplex PCR. The sample consists of roughly 660,000 clones, 90% of them appearing once. Sequenced material: memory CD8+ T cells from PBMCs. These receptors all stem from a man in his late teens or twenties in good health. Some clones in this sample may be carry-over from other donors' samples. CDR3s include the opening cysteine and the closing phenylalanine or tryptophan. D genes are given only for firm matches. Part of the rows lack a size; the others show once, few, many or a class for expanded clones.

.	TRBD1	TRBV9	TRBJ1-2	TGTGCCAGCAGCGTAGAGAGGGACAGGGCCTATGGCTACACCTTC	CASSVERDRAYGYTF
.	TRBD1	TRBV9	TRBJ1-2	TGTGCCAGCAGCGGGGTCCGGACAGGGTTCTATGGCTACACCTTC	CASSGVRTGFYGYTF
.	.	TRBV30	TRBJ2-3	TGTGCCTGGAGTGGGAGGGGGCGCATGGTAGAGGGCCCAGATACGCAGTATTTT	CAWSGRGRMVEGPDTQYF
.	.	TRBV28	TRBJ1-5	TGTGCCAGCAGGGGGGCTAAGAAACAGCCCCAGCATTTT	CASRGAKKQPQHF
.	.	TRBV7-9	TRBJ2-1	TGTGCCAGCAGCCCCACGGGCGGTAGCTCCTACAATGAGCAGTTCTTC	CASSPTGGSSYNEQFF
.	TRBD2	TRBV5-4	TRBJ2-7	TGTGCCAGCAGCTCGACTAGCGGTTTGAGTGAGCAGTACTTC	CASSSTSGLSEQYF
once	.	TRBV14	TRBJ2-7	TGTGCCAGCAGTCTGGACGGGATGATCTTTTACGAGCAGTACTTC	CASSLDGMIFYEQYF
.	.	TRBV27	TRBJ1-1	TGTGCCAGCAGGGTTTCTGGGTCGGCCACTGAAGCTTTCTTT	CASRVSGSATEAFF
.	.	TRBV5-1	TRBJ2-2	TGCGCCAGCAGCCCTGACAGGACGGGCGGGGAGCTGTTTTTT	CASSPDRTGGELFF
few	.	TRBV4-2	TRBJ2-2	TGTGCCAGCAGCCAAGGTGGCCTAGCGATCGGCGGGGAGCTGTTTTTT	CASSQGGLAIGGELFF
.	.	TRBV28	TRBJ2-2	TGTGCCAGCAGTTTTGGAGGGAGCACCGGGGAGCTGTTTTTT	CASSFGGSTGELFF
.	.	TRBV9	TRBJ2-1	TGTGCCAGCAGCGTAATAGGGAAAGCGACCTACAATGAGCAGTTCTTC	CASSVIGKATYNEQFF
few	TRBD1	TRBV29-1	TRBJ1-1	TGCAGCGTCTGGACAGGGAACACTGAAGCTTTCTTT	CSVWTGNTEAFF
.	TRBD2	TRBV27	TRBJ2-1	TGTGCCAGCAGTTTATTATCCCCTAGCGGATATACGAGCTCCTACAATGAGCAGTTCTTC	CASSLLSPSGYTSSYNEQFF
.	.	TRBV30	TRBJ2-7	TGTGCCTGGAGTGAGGAAGCGGGCCCCTACGAGCAGTACTTC	CAWSEEAGPYEQYF
.	.	TRBV7-9	TRBJ2-3	TGTGCCAGCAGCGTCCTCGGGGATACGCAGTATTTT	CASSVLGDTQYF
.	.	TRBV5-1	TRBJ1-1	TGCGCCAGCAGCTTGGCCCTCAGGACCACTGAAGCTTTCTTT	CASSLALRTTEAFF
.	TRBD1	TRBV15	TRBJ2-1	TGTGCCACCAGTCAGGGGACAGGGTGGGATGAGCAGTTCTTC	CATSQGTGWDEQFF
once	TRBD2	TRBV2	TRBJ2-7	TGTGCCAGCAGTGAAGGGCTAGCGGGCCTATACGAGCAGTACTTC	CASSEGLAGLYEQYF
.	.	TRBV27	TRBJ1-5	TGTGCCACCAGCAAAATTAGGGGGTTACCCCAGCATTTT	CATSKIRGLPQHF
once	.	TRBV29-1	TRBJ2-1	TGCAGCGTTAATTCCTTCAATGAGCAGTTCTTC	CSVNSFNEQFF
.	.	TRBV6-4	TRBJ2-1	TGTGCCAGCAGAGGTCGAGCTGAGCAGTTCTTC	CASRGRAEQFF
once	.	TRBV5-4	TRBJ2-5	TGTGCCAGCAGCACGGGAGTTGAGACCCAGTACTTC	CASSTGVETQYF
once	.	TRBV7-9	TRBJ2-1	TGTGCCAGCAGCTTAGGAGGGCGGGCAAGCGACCGGTCCTACAATGAGCAGTTCTTC	CASSLGGRASDRSYNEQFF
.	TRBD1	TRBV2	TRBJ1-2	TGTGCCAGCAGTGAGACAGGGGGCGTTCGGTATGGCTACACCTTC	CASSETGGVRYGYTF
.	TRBD1	TRBV7-9	TRBJ2-1	TGTGCCAGCAGTACGATAACCCCAGGGGGCTCCTACAATGAGCAGTTCTTC	CASSTITPGGSYNEQFF
.	TRBD1	TRBV18	TRBJ2-7	TGTGCCAGCTCACCACCGATTAAGTCAGGGGGCCCTACCTACGAGCAGTACTTC	CASSPPIKSGGPTYEQYF